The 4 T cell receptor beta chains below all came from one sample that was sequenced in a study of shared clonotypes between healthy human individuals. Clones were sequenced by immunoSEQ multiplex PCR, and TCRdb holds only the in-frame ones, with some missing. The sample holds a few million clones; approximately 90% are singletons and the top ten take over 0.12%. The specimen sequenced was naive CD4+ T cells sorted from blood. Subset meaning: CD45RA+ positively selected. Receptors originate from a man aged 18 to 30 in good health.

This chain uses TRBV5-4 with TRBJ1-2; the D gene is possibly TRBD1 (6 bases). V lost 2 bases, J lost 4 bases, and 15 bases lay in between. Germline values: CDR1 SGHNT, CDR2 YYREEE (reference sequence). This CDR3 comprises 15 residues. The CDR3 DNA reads TGTGCCAGCAGCTTAATCGGACAGACTATCTATGGCTACACCTTC. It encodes CASSLIGQTIYGYTF. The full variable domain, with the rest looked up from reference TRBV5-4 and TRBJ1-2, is ETGVTQSPTHLIKTRGQQVTLRCSSQSGHNTVSWYQQALGQGPQFIFQYYREEENGRGNFPPRFSGLQFPNYSSELNVNALELDDSALYLCASSLIGQTIYGYTFGSGTRLTVV.

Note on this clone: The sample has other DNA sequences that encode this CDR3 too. CDR3 amino acids: CAISESNAYEQYF. The CDR3 DNA follows: TGTGCCATCAGTGAGTCCAATGCCTACGAGCAGTACTTC. V gene TRBV10-3 combines with J gene TRBJ2-7, with D unresolved. Germline V gene sequence: CDR1 ENHRY, CDR2 SYGVKD. V lost 0 bases and J lost 2, with 5 bases in between. This CDR3 contains 13 residues.

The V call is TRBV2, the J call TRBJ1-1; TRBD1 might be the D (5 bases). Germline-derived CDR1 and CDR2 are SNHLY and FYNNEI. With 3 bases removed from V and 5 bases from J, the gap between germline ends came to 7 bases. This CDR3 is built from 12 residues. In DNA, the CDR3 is TGTGCCAGCAGTGATGGGGGAACTGAAGCTTTCTTT. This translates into CASSDGGTEAFF.

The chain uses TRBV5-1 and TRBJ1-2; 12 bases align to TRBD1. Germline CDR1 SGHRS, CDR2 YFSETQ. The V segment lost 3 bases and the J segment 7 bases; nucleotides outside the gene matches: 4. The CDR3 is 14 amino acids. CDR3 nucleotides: TGCGCCAGCAGCTGGGGGACAGGGGGCTTTGGCTACACCTTC. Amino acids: CASSWGTGGFGYTF.